Included here is one T cell receptor (beta chain) sequence, with context. This sample is part of a study of blood T cell repertoires in COVID-19. Looking at the study overall: The samples span acute and convalescent COVID-19 from the United States, Italy and Spain. Sources were T cells, B-cell-depleted T cells, or PBMCs; the material itself was cDNA or gDNA.

In the study's own analysis: Reference gene primer amplification gave nucleated cell count estimates. Produced via immunoSEQ multiplex PCR; TCRdb's table is partial and in-frame only. D and trimming come from the DNA, and the V and J calls and clone size come from that table. Among some 120,000 clones, 75% to 90% were seen once, and the ten largest hold roughly 4.5%. Trimming cost V 5 bases and J 7 bases, with 15 bases left between them. The CDR3 length is 14 residues. Germline CDR1 is SGHAT and CDR2 is FQNNGV. The sample was peripheral blood. The chain joins TRBV11-2 to TRBJ1-5, with D unresolved. The TCR sequence derives from a human donor in a cohort sampled during active COVID-19. DNA for the CDR3: TGTGCCAGCAGCCCCCCGGGGATCAAACAGCCCCAGCATTTT. This codes for CASSPPGIKQPQHF.